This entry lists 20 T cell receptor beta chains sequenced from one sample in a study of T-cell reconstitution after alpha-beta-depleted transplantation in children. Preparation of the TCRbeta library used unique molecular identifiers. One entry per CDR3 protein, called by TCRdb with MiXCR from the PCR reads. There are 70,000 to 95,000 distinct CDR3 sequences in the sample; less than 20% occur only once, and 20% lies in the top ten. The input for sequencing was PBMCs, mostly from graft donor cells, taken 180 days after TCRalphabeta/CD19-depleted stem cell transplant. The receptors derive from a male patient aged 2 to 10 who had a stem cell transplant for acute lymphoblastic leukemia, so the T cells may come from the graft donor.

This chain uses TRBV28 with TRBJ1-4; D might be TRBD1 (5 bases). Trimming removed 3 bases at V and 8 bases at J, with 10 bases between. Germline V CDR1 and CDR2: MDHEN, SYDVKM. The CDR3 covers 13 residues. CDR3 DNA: TGTGCCAGCAGTTTCCAAGGGGAGGAAAAACTGTTTTTT. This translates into CASSFQGEEKLFF.

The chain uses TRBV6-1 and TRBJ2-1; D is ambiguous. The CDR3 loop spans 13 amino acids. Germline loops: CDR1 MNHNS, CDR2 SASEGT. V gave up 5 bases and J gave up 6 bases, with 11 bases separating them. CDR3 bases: TGTGCCAGCAGTCCCTCTAAAATCAATGAGCAGTTCTTC. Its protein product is CASSPSKINEQFF.

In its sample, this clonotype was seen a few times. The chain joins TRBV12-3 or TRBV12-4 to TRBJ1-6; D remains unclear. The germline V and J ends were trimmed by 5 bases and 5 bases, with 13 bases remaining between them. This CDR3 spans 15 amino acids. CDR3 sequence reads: CASSRGLGNNSPLHF. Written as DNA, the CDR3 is TGTGCCAGCAGTCGAGGTCTTGGGAATAATTCACCCCTCCACTTT.

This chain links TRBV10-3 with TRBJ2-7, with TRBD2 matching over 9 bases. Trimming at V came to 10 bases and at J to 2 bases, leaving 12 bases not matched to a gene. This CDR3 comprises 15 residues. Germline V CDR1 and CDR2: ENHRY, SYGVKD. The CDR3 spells CATLVRGGGAYEQYF. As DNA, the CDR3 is TGTGCCACCCTAGTCCGAGGCGGGGGGGCCTACGAGCAGTACTTC.

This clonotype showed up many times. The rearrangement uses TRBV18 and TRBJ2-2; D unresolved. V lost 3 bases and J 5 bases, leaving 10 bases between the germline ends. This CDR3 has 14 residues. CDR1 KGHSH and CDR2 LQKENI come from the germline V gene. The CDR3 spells CASSPGLMTGELFF. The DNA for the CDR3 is TGTGCCAGCTCACCCGGGCTAATGACCGGGGAGCTGTTTTTT.

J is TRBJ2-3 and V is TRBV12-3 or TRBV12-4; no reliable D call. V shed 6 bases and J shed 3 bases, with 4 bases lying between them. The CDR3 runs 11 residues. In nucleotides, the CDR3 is TGTGCCAGCAGGATGACAGATACGCAGTATTTT. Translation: CASRMTDTQYF.

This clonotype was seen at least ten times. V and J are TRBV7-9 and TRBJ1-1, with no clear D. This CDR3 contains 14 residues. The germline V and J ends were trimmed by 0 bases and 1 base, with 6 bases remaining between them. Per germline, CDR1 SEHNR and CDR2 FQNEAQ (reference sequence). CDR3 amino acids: CASSLAGGNTEAFF. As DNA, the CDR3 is TGTGCCAGCAGCTTAGCGGGAGGGAACACTGAAGCTTTCTTT.

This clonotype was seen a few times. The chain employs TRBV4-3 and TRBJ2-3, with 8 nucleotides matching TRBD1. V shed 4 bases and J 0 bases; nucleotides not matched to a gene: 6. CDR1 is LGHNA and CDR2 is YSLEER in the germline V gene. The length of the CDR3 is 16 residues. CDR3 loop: CASSRGDRISTDTQYF. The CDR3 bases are TGCGCCAGCAGCCGAGGGGACAGGATTAGCACAGATACGCAGTATTTT.

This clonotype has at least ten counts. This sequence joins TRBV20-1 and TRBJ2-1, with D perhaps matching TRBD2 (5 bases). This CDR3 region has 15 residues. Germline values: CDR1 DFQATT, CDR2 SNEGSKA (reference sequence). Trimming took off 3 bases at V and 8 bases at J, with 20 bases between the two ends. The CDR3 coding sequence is TGCAGTGCTAGCCTGACTCAAATAGGAGGCTATGAGCAGTTCTTC. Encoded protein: CSASLTQIGGYEQFF.

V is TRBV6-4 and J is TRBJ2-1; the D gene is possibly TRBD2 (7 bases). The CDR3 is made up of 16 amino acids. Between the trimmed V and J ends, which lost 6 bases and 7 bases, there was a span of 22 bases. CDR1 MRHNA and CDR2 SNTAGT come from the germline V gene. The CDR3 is CASSPFPGGRSNEQFF. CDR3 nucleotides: TGTGCCAGCAGCCCCTTTCCGGGGGGCCGCTCGAATGAGCAGTTCTTC.

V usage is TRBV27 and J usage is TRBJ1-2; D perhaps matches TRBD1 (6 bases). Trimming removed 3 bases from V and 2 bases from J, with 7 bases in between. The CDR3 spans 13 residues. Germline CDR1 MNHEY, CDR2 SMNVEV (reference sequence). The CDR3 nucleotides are TGTGCCAGCAGTTTCACAGGGAACTATGGCTACACCTTC. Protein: CASSFTGNYGYTF.

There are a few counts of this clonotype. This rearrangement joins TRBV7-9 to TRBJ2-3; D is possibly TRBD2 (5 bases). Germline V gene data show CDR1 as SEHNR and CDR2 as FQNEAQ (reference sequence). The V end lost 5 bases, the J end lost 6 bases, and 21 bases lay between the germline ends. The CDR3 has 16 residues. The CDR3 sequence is CASSPPNASRRDTQYF. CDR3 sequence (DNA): TGTGCCAGCAGCCCCCCGAACGCCTCCCGGAGGGATACGCAGTATTTT.

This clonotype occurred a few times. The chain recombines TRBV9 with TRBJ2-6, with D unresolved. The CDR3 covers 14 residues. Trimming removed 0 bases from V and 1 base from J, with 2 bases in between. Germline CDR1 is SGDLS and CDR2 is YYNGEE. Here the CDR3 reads CASSVDSGANVLTF. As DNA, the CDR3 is TGTGCCAGCAGCGTAGATTCTGGGGCCAACGTCCTGACTTTC.

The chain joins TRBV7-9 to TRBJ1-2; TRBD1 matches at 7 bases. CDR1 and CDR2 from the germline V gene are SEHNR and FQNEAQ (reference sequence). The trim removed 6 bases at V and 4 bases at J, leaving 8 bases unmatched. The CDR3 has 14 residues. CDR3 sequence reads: CASRPGTEVYGYTF. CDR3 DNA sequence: TGTGCCAGCAGGCCCGGGACAGAAGTCTATGGCTACACCTTC.

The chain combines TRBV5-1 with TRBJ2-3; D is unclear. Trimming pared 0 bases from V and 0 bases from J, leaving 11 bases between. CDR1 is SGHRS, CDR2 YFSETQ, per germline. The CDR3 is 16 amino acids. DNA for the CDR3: TGCGCCAGCAGCTTGGCCAGAGGAACTAGCACAGATACGCAGTATTTT. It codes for CASSLARGTSTDTQYF.

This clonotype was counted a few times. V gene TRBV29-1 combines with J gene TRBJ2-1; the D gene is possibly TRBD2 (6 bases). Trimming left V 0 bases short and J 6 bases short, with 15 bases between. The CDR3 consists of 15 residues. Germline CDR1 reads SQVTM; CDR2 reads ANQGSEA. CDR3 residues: CSVEDPERGGNEQFF. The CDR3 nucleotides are TGCAGCGTTGAAGATCCGGAGAGGGGAGGCAATGAGCAGTTCTTC.

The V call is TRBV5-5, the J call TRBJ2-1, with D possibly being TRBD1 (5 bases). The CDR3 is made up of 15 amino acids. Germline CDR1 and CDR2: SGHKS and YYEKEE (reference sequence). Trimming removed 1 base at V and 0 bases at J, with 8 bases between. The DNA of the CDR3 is TGTGCCAGCAGCTTGACAGGTAGCTCCTACAATGAGCAGTTCTTC. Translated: CASSLTGSSYNEQFF.

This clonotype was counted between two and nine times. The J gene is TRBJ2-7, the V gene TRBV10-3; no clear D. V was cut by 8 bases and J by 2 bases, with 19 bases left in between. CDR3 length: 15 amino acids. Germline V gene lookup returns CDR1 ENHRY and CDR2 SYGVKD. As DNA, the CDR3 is TGTGCCATCCGGTTAACGATCGAGTACCCCTACGAGCAGTACTTC. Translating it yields CAIRLTIEYPYEQYF.

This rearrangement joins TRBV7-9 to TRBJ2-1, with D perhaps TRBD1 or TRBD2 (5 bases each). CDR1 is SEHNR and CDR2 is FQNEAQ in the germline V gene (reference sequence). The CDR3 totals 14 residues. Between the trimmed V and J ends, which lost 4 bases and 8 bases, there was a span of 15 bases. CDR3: CASSSRGGGYEQFF. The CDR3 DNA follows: TGTGCCAGCAGCTCCCGTGGGGGTGGTTATGAGCAGTTCTTC.

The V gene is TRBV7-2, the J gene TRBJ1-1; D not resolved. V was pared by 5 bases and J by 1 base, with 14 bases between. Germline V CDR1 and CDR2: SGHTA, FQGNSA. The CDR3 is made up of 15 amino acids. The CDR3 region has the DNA TGTGCCAGCAGCGACGGACGGGCCCCGAACACTGAAGCTTTCTTT. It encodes CASSDGRAPNTEAFF.